The source of this T cell receptor beta chain is a study of blood T cell repertoires in COVID-19. Study information: The samples span acute and convalescent COVID-19 from the United States, Italy and Spain. The cDNA or gDNA used as material had been derived from T cells, B-cell-depleted T cells, or PBMCs.

The CDR3 length is 18 residues. Germline V gene sequence: CDR1 SGHDT, CDR2 YYEEEE. The junction had 16 bases not matched to a gene; V was cut back by 4 bases and J by 4 bases. As processed by the authors: For nucleated cells, counts were estimated from reference gene primer amplification. Repertoires were generated with immunoSEQ multiplex PCR, while TCRdb's copy carries only in-frame clones and drops some. Clonal size and the V and J genes are those of that table, whereas D and trimming came from the DNA. The table has some 140,000 clones, about 73% seen once. The sequence came from an elderly man with acute or convalescent COVID-19. Sequenced input: peripheral blood. The gene calls are TRBV5-6 and TRBJ1-3; 8 positions match TRBD1. The CDR3 region has the DNA TGTGCCAGCAGCCCCAGGGGGCGCTTAACCCAGGTGGGAAACACCATATATTTT. Translated, it gives CASSPRGRLTQVGNTIYF.